These 22 T cell receptor beta chains originate from one sample sequenced in a study of blood T cell repertoires in COVID-19. Profiled with immunoSEQ multiplex PCR; TCRdb holds only in-frame clones, not every one. The sample carries over 50,000 clones, just under 80% recorded once. The sample taken for sequencing was peripheral blood. Source of these receptors: a human donor with active or convalescent COVID-19. The donor label of this sample is uncertain.

This clone was recorded only once. The DNA of the CDR3 is TGTGCCAGCAGTGAGGGAGCCTCTGGAAACACCATATATTTT. Translating gives CASSEGASGNTIYF. The V and J genes are TRBV2 and TRBJ1-3; the D is unclear. V was pared by 3 bases and J by 0 bases, with 6 bases between. Germline V gene lookup returns CDR1 SNHLY and CDR2 FYNNEI. The CDR3 contains 14 residues.

The V and J genes are TRBV19 and TRBJ2-1, with 7 bases identical to TRBD2. This CDR3 comprises 15 residues. V shed 3 bases, J shed 0 bases, and the junction held 2 bases outside the gene matches. Germline V gene data show CDR1 as LNHDA and CDR2 as SQIVND (reference sequence). The CDR3: CASSMRESSYNEQFF. For the CDR3, the DNA is TGTGCCAGTAGTATGCGGGAGTCCTCCTACAATGAGCAGTTCTTC.

The V call is TRBV9, the J call TRBJ2-2; D remains unclear. The CDR3 consists of 13 residues. V gave up 0 bases and J gave up 7 bases, with 7 bases separating them. CDR1 is SGDLS and CDR2 is YYNGEE in the germline V gene. The CDR3 reads CASSVGRGGELFF. Here the CDR3 DNA reads TGTGCCAGCAGCGTAGGTCGAGGCGGGGAGCTGTTTTTT.

The chain has TRBV9 and TRBJ2-1; 10 bases map to TRBD2. The V segment lost 0 bases and the J segment 5 bases; nucleotides outside the gene matches: 5. This CDR3 spans 16 amino acids. The germline CDR1 and CDR2 sequences are SGDLS and YYNGEE. The CDR3 sequence is CASSVAGAGGDNEQFF. CDR3 sequence (DNA): TGTGCCAGCAGCGTAGCCGGAGCGGGAGGGGACAATGAGCAGTTCTTC.

As for this clone: The same CDR3 can be traced to other DNA sequences in this sample. The chain is built from TRBV18 and TRBJ1-5; the D is unclear. The CDR3 runs 14 residues. V lost 3 bases and J 1 base, leaving 7 bases between the germline ends. Germline CDR1 KGHSH, CDR2 LQKENI. In DNA form, the CDR3 reads TGTGCCAGCTCACCTGGGCAGAGCAATCAGCCCCAGCATTTT. It encodes CASSPGQSNQPQHF.

This chain joins TRBV18 and TRBJ1-2; unclear D gene. Trimming cost V 8 bases and J 2 bases, with 12 bases left between them. The V gene's germline CDR1 is KGHSH and CDR2 LQKENI. The CDR3 runs 13 residues. CDR3 protein: CASGREMNYGYTF. The CDR3 nucleotides are TGTGCCAGCGGACGGGAGATGAACTATGGCTACACCTTC.

This chain links TRBV5-8 with TRBJ2-1, with D perhaps TRBD2 (7 bases). The CDR3 is 15 residues long. From germline, CDR1 is SGHTS and CDR2 YDEGEE. V dropped 7 bases and J dropped 6 bases, with 20 bases sitting between them. CDR3 nucleotides: TGTGCCAGCGCTCGGGGGGCTGCCTACTTCAATGAGCAGTTCTTC. It specifies CASARGAAYFNEQFF.

CDR3 region: CASSLTGHQYF. CDR3 coding DNA: TGTGCCAGCAGCTTGACAGGGCATCAGTACTTC. The chain combines TRBV7-2 with TRBJ2-7; the match to TRBD1 covers 7 bases. V was pared by 3 bases and J by 10 bases, with 3 bases of the junction left unmatched. Germline V gene sequence: CDR1 SGHTA, CDR2 FQGNSA. This CDR3 region has 11 residues.

This chain links TRBV6-1 with TRBJ1-1; 8 bases fit TRBD1. The CDR3 consists of 19 residues. The V segment lost 4 bases and the J segment 0 bases; nucleotides outside the gene matches: 16. Germline CDR1 reads MNHNS; CDR2 reads SASEGT. CDR3 region: CASSVSWTGTLELNTEAFF. CDR3 sequence (DNA): TGTGCCAGCAGTGTTAGTTGGACAGGGACGCTTGAGTTGAACACTGAAGCTTTCTTT.

The J gene is TRBJ2-5, the V gene TRBV15, with D possibly matching TRBD2 (6 bases). This CDR3 comprises 15 residues. Germline V lookup: CDR1 LNHNV, CDR2 YYDKDF (reference sequence). Trimming cost V 3 bases and J 5 bases, with 16 bases left between them. The CDR3 DNA reads TGTGCCACCAGCAGGTCCCCCAGGAGGGTGGAGACCCAGTACTTC. Translated, it gives CATSRSPRRVETQYF.

V is TRBV7-9 and J is TRBJ1-3, with 8 bases lining up with TRBD1. The length of the CDR3 is 18 residues. CDR1 and CDR2 from the germline V gene are SEHNR and FQNEAQ (reference sequence). Trimming took 0 bases from V and 2 from J; bases not matched to a gene: 9. The CDR3, as DNA: TGTGCCAGCAGCTTAGCGCTAAGACAGGGGTTAGCTGGAAACACCATATATTTT. Protein sequence: CASSLALRQGLAGNTIYF.

The rearrangement joins TRBV23-1 to TRBJ2-1, with a weak D call TRBD2 (5 bases). TRBV23-1 is labeled an ORF, and its function is uncertain. The CDR3 is made up of 13 amino acids. The V and J ends lost 3 bases and 3 bases respectively, with 6 bases between them. For the CDR3, the DNA is TGCGCCAGCAGTCACCGGGGCTACAATGAGCAGTTCTTC. Protein sequence: CASSHRGYNEQFF.

The V and J genes are TRBV27 and TRBJ2-7; possibly TRBD2 for D (6 bases). CDR3 length: 15 residues. The V gene lost 3 bases and the J gene lost 1 base, with 13 bases spanning the gap. CDR1 MNHEY and CDR2 SMNVEV come from the germline V gene (reference sequence). The DNA of the CDR3 is TGTGCCAGCAGTTTGAGGGGAGGCCTTTCCTACGAGCAGTACTTC. Residues: CASSLRGGLSYEQYF.

The chain combines TRBV24-1 with TRBJ1-2, with D uncertain. Germline assignment: CDR1 KGHDR and CDR2 SFDVKD. The CDR3 loop spans 13 amino acids. V shed 0 bases and J shed 8 bases, with 9 bases lying between them. The CDR3 spells CATSDLSGLGYTF. The DNA of the CDR3 is TGTGCCACCAGTGATTTGAGTGGGCTGGGCTACACCTTC.

The chain recombines TRBV7-2 with TRBJ1-6; D is undetermined. Trimming took off 5 bases at V and 10 bases at J, with 18 bases between the two ends. The V gene's germline CDR1 is SGHTA and CDR2 FQGNSA. The CDR3 runs 15 residues. The CDR3 nucleotides read TGTGCCAGCAGCCTACAATATTACTTGGAGTCACCCCTCCACTTT. This encodes CASSLQYYLESPLHF.

This clone has just a few counts. The chain carries TRBV4-1 and TRBJ2-1; the match to TRBD2 covers 10 bases. Germline values: CDR1 MGHRA, CDR2 YSYEKL. The length of the CDR3 is 18 residues. V shed 1 base and J 8 bases; nucleotides not matched to a gene: 14. The CDR3: CASSQGWAGASGGDEQFF. The CDR3 nucleotides are TGCGCCAGCAGCCAAGGATGGGCAGGGGCTAGCGGGGGCGATGAGCAGTTCTTC.

This clone has ten or more counts. The CDR3 protein is CASSDLGQSNQPQHF. The CDR3 DNA follows: TGTGCCAGCAGTGATCTTGGGCAGAGCAATCAGCCCCAGCATTTT. The V call is TRBV2, the J call TRBJ1-5; D unresolved. Germline V CDR1 and CDR2: SNHLY, FYNNEI. This CDR3 is built from 15 residues. V was cut by 3 bases and J by 1 base, with 10 bases left in between.

This clone was detected only a few times. This chain uses TRBV19 with TRBJ1-4, with 7 bases identical to TRBD1. CDR3 length equals 16 residues. V lost 5 bases, J lost 6 bases, and 12 bases stayed unmatched. The germline gives CDR1 LNHDA, CDR2 SQIVND (reference sequence). CDR3 in DNA: TGTGCCAGTAGTGGGCAGGGGGTCATTGGGGATGAAAAACTGTTTTTT. It specifies CASSGQGVIGDEKLFF.

The chain recombines TRBV12-5 with TRBJ2-7, with TRBD1 identical over 7 bases. V trimming: 5 bases; J trimming: 2 bases; junction bases outside the gene matches: 9. The CDR3 spans 15 residues. Germline CDR1 and CDR2: LGHNT and FRNRAP. CDR3 sequence: CASGLLTGTAYEQYF. Here the CDR3 DNA reads TGTGCTAGTGGTCTACTCACCGGGACAGCCTACGAGCAGTACTTC.

The CDR3 nucleotides are TGTGCCAGCAGCTCCCCCGGGACGGGACTAGCGGGGTACCTACTCGAGCAGTACTTC. Protein sequence: CASSSPGTGLAGYLLEQYF. The chain recombines TRBV5-6 with TRBJ2-7; 13 nucleotides match TRBD2. The trim removed 3 bases at V and 6 bases at J, leaving 18 bases unmatched. Germline lookup yields CDR1 SGHDT and CDR2 YYEEEE. CDR3 size: 19 residues.

This clone was counted only a few times. The rearrangement links TRBV6-5 to TRBJ1-2; no firm D call. Looked up from germline, CDR1 is MNHEY and CDR2 is SVGAGI. Trimming left V 7 bases short and J 1 base short, with 16 bases between. There are 15 residues in the CDR3. Here the CDR3 reads CASIDNPPFNYGYTF. CDR3 DNA sequence: TGTGCCAGCATCGACAATCCCCCTTTTAACTATGGCTACACCTTC.

This clone appeared a single time. This chain connects TRBV30 to TRBJ1-2; D may be TRBD1 (6 bases). Germline V gene sequence: CDR1 GTSNPN, CDR2 SVGIG (reference sequence). Between the trimmed V and J ends, which lost 1 base and 7 bases, there was a span of 19 bases. The CDR3 totals 15 residues. The CDR3 region has the DNA TGTGCCTGGAGTGCAGACAGGCCCAGGTTGGGTGGCTACACCTTC. Protein product: CAWSADRPRLGGYTF. The entire variable domain, with the rest obtained from reference TRBV30 and TRBJ1-2, is as follows: SQTIHQWPATLVQPVGSPLSLECTVEGTSNPNLYWYRQAAGRGLQLLFYSVGIGQISSEVPQNLSASRPQDRQFILSSKKLLLSDSGFYLCAWSADRPRLGGYTFGSGTRLTVV.